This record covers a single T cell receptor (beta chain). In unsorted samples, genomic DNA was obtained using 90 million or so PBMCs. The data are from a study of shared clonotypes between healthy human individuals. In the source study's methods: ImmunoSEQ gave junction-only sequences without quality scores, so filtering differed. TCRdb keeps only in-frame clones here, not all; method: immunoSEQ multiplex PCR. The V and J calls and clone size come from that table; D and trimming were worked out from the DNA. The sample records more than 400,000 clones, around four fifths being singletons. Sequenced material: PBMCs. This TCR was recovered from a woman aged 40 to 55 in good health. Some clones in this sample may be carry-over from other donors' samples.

CDR3 loop: CASSRGPRDSPLHF. CDR3 in DNA: TGTGCCAGTAGTAGGGGGCCACGGGATTCACCCCTCCACTTT. This rearrangement joins TRBV19 to TRBJ1-6; tentatively, D is TRBD1 (6 bases). V was pared by 4 bases and J by 8 bases, with 12 bases between. The CDR3 runs 14 residues. Germline V CDR1 and CDR2: LNHDA, SQIVND (reference sequence).